This TCR beta chain was captured by sequencing in a study of blood T cell repertoires in COVID-19. About the study: Spain, Italy and the United States supplied samples that represented acute and convalescent COVID-19.

This study enrolled people aged about 18 to 100 from roughly 24 US geographic areas. Per the original data handling: Quantification of nucleated cells was approximated via reference gene primer amplification. TCRdb's copy holds only in-frame clones and misses some; the assay was immunoSEQ multiplex PCR. V and J calls and clone size are those listed in that table; D and trimming were worked out from the DNA. The table includes 240,000 or so clones, 75% to 90% detected once. The TCR sequence derives from a woman between 40 and 50 years old with acute COVID-19. Source material: PBMCs or T cells enriched from blood (not recorded which).

CDR3 bases: TGTGCCTGGAGTTTTGGAGGCAATGAGCAGTTCTTC. It encodes CAWSFGGNEQFF. This chain connects TRBV30 to TRBJ2-1, with D possibly matching TRBD2 (5 bases). This CDR3 is built from 12 residues. With 2 bases removed from V and 6 bases from J, the gap between germline ends came to 8 bases. The germline V gene has CDR1 GTSNPN and CDR2 SVGIG (reference sequence).